The 5 T cell receptor beta chains reported below all come from one sample, sequenced in a study of tumor and adjacent non-tumor tissue in lung cancer (dated by TCRdb to between 2018 and 2020). The library was built by means of multiplex PCR. Sequenced using an Illumina HiSeq 2500. Following protocols modified from ARM-PCR, the researchers constructed TCRbeta libraries through three rounds of nested PCR with primers (Table S4). The raw public data were reprocessed by TCRdb itself: fastp quality trimming at Q25, MiXCR clonotype calling, in-frame beta chains only. Duplicate CDR3 protein sequences are folded into a single record with the most common DNA and genes. The sample data list about 93,000 distinct CDR3 sequences, and about 72% of these were observed just once. Around 17% of the sample is taken by the ten largest. RNA was isolated from bulk unsorted tissue, and RNA quality was assessed with a NanoDrop ND-1000 and an Agilent 2100.

The sequencing sample was made of lung tumor tissue. All receptors come from a man in his sixties with non-small cell lung cancer.

At least ten counts were recorded for this clonotype. The V call is TRBV20-1, the J call TRBJ2-7; TRBD1 aligns across 9 bases. This CDR3 is built from 14 residues. With V trimmed by 5 bases and J by 1 base, 6 bases remained unmatched. Per germline, CDR1 DFQATT and CDR2 SNEGSKA (reference sequence). CDR3 coding DNA: TGCAGTGCTTGGGACGGGACAGGGTCCTACGAGCAGTACTTC. Translated: CSAWDGTGSYEQYF.

As concerns this clonotype: Without the conserved terminal phenylalanine or tryptophan, this CDR3 likely stems from a read error. The gene calls are TRBV28 and TRBJ2-1; 9 nucleotides agree with TRBD2. There are 15 residues in the CDR3. Germline V gives CDR1 MDHEN, CDR2 SYDVKM. CDR3 region: CATVRGTSSCNEQFL. DNA of the CDR3: TGTGCCACCGTCAGGGGGACTAGCTCCTGCAATGAGCAGTTCCTC.

This clonotype came up many times. The chain has TRBV10-2 and TRBJ1-2; D call uncertain. Germline V gene lookup returns CDR1 WSHSY and CDR2 SAAADI. V dropped 2 bases and J dropped 4 bases, with 8 bases sitting between them. This CDR3 spans 13 amino acids. CDR3 sequence: CASSEVRGYGYTF. As DNA, the CDR3 is TGCGCCAGCAGTGAGGTCCGCGGCTATGGCTACACCTTC.

The rearrangement links TRBV6-5 to TRBJ1-2; unclear D gene. Per the germline V gene, CDR1 is MNHEY and CDR2 is SVGAGI. The CDR3 totals 14 residues. With 3 bases removed from V and 7 bases from J, the gap between germline ends came to 15 bases. The CDR3 DNA reads as TGTGCCAGCAGTTATAGTGAGGGTCAGAGTGGCTACACCTTC. It translates to CASSYSEGQSGYTF.

This clonotype has at least ten counts. The V call is TRBV4-3, the J call TRBJ2-5; TRBD1 matches at 11 bases. This CDR3 is 15 amino acids long. Trimming cost V 5 bases and J 3 bases; bases outside gene matches: 5. Germline-derived CDR1 and CDR2 are LGHNA and YSLEER. Written as DNA, the CDR3 is TGCGCCAGCAGCTCCAGGGGACAGGGGGAAGAGACCCAGTACTTC. Its translation: CASSSRGQGEETQYF.